This T cell receptor beta chain emerged from a study of long-term antiretroviral therapy in people with HIV. Comment on this clone: Its matching antigen is unknown.

Samples were assayed with immunoSEQ v3.0 at survey level. Clones were read by immunoSEQ multiplex PCR, and TCRdb kept only the in-frame ones, dropping some. The repertoire consists of approximately 35,000 clones, with 65% to 80% occurring once and the leading ten covering 7% to 7.5%. V was clipped by 0 bases and J by 8 bases; unmatched bases: 10. This CDR3 is 16 amino acids long. CDR1 and CDR2 from the germline V gene are PRHDT and FYEKMQ (reference sequence). Before they underwent DNA extraction, samples held roughly 0.9-11 million cryopreserved PBMC. Study outcomes and limitations: Diversity rose after ART but stayed below transplant donor controls. Among HIV repertoires, CDR3 length ranges were narrower than those of controls. Pre-ART expanded TRB clones stayed dominant throughout, though often decreasing after ART.

This sequence was found in a woman in her 50s with HIV. Source: unsorted PBMCs, taken 2 years after starting antiretroviral therapy. The V gene is TRBV13, the J gene TRBJ1-5, with TRBD1 identical over 7 bases. CDR3 DNA sequence: TGTGCCAGCAGCTTAGGGGGGACAGCCGCGGTGAAGCCCCAGCATTTT. It encodes CASSLGGTAAVKPQHF.